The 14 T cell receptor beta chains in this list originate from one sample, sequenced in a study of cytomegalovirus exposure and HLA in healthy donors. With 60 Vbeta and 13 Jbeta primers, the PCR was carried out. The protocol was immunoSEQ multiplex PCR, while the TCRdb copy is restricted to in-frame clones and leaves out a portion. Here the sample spans roughly 98,000 clones, about 70% being singletons. What was sequenced was PBMCs. These receptors came from a female donor in good health and CMV-seropositive.

The chain is built from TRBV28 and TRBJ1-2; D is perhaps TRBD1 (6 bases). This CDR3 is built from 16 residues. CDR1 and CDR2 (germline): MDHEN, SYDVKM. V was trimmed by 6 bases and J by 6 bases, leaving 23 bases between them. For the CDR3, the DNA is TGTGCCAGCAGGGATTCCGGGACATCGCTTAGCCATGGCTACACCTTC. It encodes CASRDSGTSLSHGYTF.

The chain has TRBV29-1 and TRBJ2-7, with a tentative D call TRBD2 (6 bases). Germline CDR1 and CDR2: SQVTM and ANQGSEA. V gave up 5 bases and J gave up 3 bases, with 11 bases separating them. This CDR3 comprises 12 residues. The CDR3 protein is CSVWGVGYEQYF. The CDR3 DNA is TGCAGCGTTTGGGGGGTCGGCTACGAGCAGTACTTC.

The chain combines TRBV7-3 with TRBJ2-7, with TRBD2 as a possible D gene (7 bases). Germline V lookup: CDR1 SGHTA, CDR2 FQGTGA. The ends were cut back, 5 bases at V and 3 bases at J, with 23 bases in the middle. The CDR3 is 17 residues long. CDR3 region: CASSPQGLAGTFYEQYF. CDR3 DNA sequence: TGTGCCAGCAGCCCCCAGGGGTTAGCGGGTACTTTCTACGAGCAGTACTTC.

The chain recombines TRBV19 with TRBJ1-2, with a weak D call TRBD1 (6 bases). The CDR3 spans 11 residues. Trimming took off 11 bases at V and 7 bases at J, with 14 bases between the two ends. Looked up from germline, CDR1 is LNHDA and CDR2 is SQIVND (reference sequence). CDR3 DNA: TGTGCCGCATCGCAGGGGTCTGGCTACACCTTC. Amino acid sequence: CAASQGSGYTF. The variable domain in full, completed from reference TRBV19 and TRBJ1-2, reads DGGITQSPKYLFRKEGQNVTLSCEQNLNHDAMYWYRQDPGQGLRLIYYSQIVNDFQKGDIAEGYSVSREKKESFPLTVTSAQKNPTAFYLCAASQGSGYTFGSGTRLTVV.

The CDR3 sequence: CAWSALNTEAFF. In nucleotides, the CDR3 is TGTGCCTGGAGCGCCCTAAACACTGAAGCTTTCTTT. The rearrangement uses TRBV30 and TRBJ1-1; D is uncertain. Per germline, CDR1 GTSNPN and CDR2 SVGIG (reference sequence). With 3 bases removed from V and 2 bases from J, the gap between germline ends came to 7 bases. This CDR3 comprises 12 residues.

The chain links TRBV6-1 to TRBJ2-3, with a tentative D call TRBD1 (6 bases). Germline loops: CDR1 MNHNS, CDR2 SASEGT. The CDR3 is 13 amino acids. Trimming stripped 6 bases from V and 2 bases from J, with 9 bases between. CDR3 residues: CASRDSPTDTQYF. The CDR3 nucleotides are TGTGCCAGCAGGGACAGCCCCACAGATACGCAGTATTTT.

The J gene is TRBJ2-7, the V gene TRBV6-5; 12 nucleotides line up with TRBD2. V shed 0 bases, J shed 4 bases, and the junction held 1 base outside the gene matches. CDR3 length: 15 amino acids. Germline CDR1 is MNHEY and CDR2 is SVGAGI. The DNA of the CDR3 is TGTGCCAGCAGTTACTCGACTAGCGGGGGTTACGAGCAGTACTTC. It is translated as CASSYSTSGGYEQYF.

This clone was seen once. The rearrangement uses TRBV7-2 and TRBJ1-6; 9 bases match TRBD1. V gave up 3 bases and J gave up 8 bases; unmatched junction bases: 5. Germline loops: CDR1 SGHTA, CDR2 FQGNSA. This CDR3 comprises 15 residues. The CDR3 region has the DNA TGTGCCAGCAGCTTGACAGGGGGGAAAGATTCACCCCTCCACTTT. Translating gives CASSLTGGKDSPLHF.

J is TRBJ1-1 and V is TRBV6-4; D is unclear. V dropped 5 bases and J dropped 5 bases, with 12 bases sitting between them. This CDR3 comprises 13 residues. Germline CDR1 is MRHNA and CDR2 is SNTAGT. In nucleotides, the CDR3 is TGTGCCAGCAGTCAACAACCCGATACTGAAGCTTTCTTT. It codes for CASSQQPDTEAFF.

J is TRBJ1-5 and V is TRBV4-2, with D unclear. Germline V gene lookup returns CDR1 LGHNA and CDR2 YNFKEQ. CDR3 length: 16 amino acids. V dropped 1 base and J dropped 4 bases, with 14 bases sitting between them. The CDR3 sequence is CASSQGEGSRNQPQHF. CDR3 DNA sequence: TGTGCCAGCAGCCAAGGGGAGGGTTCTCGGAATCAGCCCCAGCATTTT.

This clone was seen a handful of times. V is TRBV4-3 and J is TRBJ2-3, with D hard to call. The V end was cut by 4 bases, the J end by 0 bases, with 14 bases between. The CDR3 covers 16 residues. Germline V gene data show CDR1 as LGHNA and CDR2 as YSLEER. This CDR3 reads CASSPAHGASTDTQYF. In DNA, the CDR3 is TGCGCCAGCAGCCCAGCGCATGGCGCCAGCACAGATACGCAGTATTTT.

This chain connects TRBV11-2 to TRBJ2-3, with D perhaps TRBD2 (5 bases). V lost 5 bases and J 6 bases, leaving 18 bases between the germline ends. Germline assignment: CDR1 SGHAT and CDR2 FQNNGV. This CDR3 spans 15 amino acids. CDR3 loop: CASSHGELRRDTQYF. DNA of the CDR3: TGTGCCAGCAGCCACGGAGAACTGAGGAGGGATACGCAGTATTTT.

The chain carries TRBV6-4 and TRBJ1-1; possibly TRBD1 for D (5 bases). The length of the CDR3 is 16 residues. Germline lookup yields CDR1 MRHNA and CDR2 SNTAGT. With 2 bases removed from V and 4 bases from J, the gap between germline ends came to 17 bases. CDR3 sequence: CASSDRGRGEGTEAFF. The CDR3 nucleotides are TGTGCCAGCAGTGACAGGGGACGGGGGGAAGGCACTGAAGCTTTCTTT.

The rearrangement uses TRBV18 and TRBJ2-7, with 7 bases aligning to TRBD2. The trim removed 3 bases at V and 0 bases at J, leaving 5 bases unmatched. Looked up from germline, CDR1 is KGHSH and CDR2 is LQKENI. The CDR3 is 15 residues long. The CDR3 coding sequence is TGTGCCAGCTCACCGGGGGGACTAAGCTCCTACGAGCAGTACTTC. Its translation is CASSPGGLSSYEQYF.